This T cell receptor beta chain was captured by sequencing in a study of T cells in Graves' hyperthyroidism and ophthalmopathy. TCR beta CDR3 regions were amplified from RNA. During a first-round RT-PCR of the TCR CDR3, the HTBI primer set was used. TCRdb fed the multiplex PCR reads into MiXCR, producing one record per CDR3 protein. The sample shows about 360,000 distinct CDR3 sequences, 13% of them seen only once. V lost 1 base and J lost 1, with 4 bases in between. CDR3 length: 14 residues. Germline loops: CDR1 LGHDT, CDR2 YNNKEL (reference sequence). There are many counts of this clonotype. It was less than 13 ml of fresh peripheral blood that supplied the PBMCs.

Sequenced sample: blood. This sequence originates from a woman in her late teens or twenties with Graves' hyperthyroidism. This chain uses TRBV3-1 with TRBJ2-2; D gene ambiguous. This chain's CDR3 is CASSQGVNTGELFF. In DNA, the CDR3 is TGTGCCAGCAGCCAAGGTGTGAACACCGGGGAGCTGTTTTTT.